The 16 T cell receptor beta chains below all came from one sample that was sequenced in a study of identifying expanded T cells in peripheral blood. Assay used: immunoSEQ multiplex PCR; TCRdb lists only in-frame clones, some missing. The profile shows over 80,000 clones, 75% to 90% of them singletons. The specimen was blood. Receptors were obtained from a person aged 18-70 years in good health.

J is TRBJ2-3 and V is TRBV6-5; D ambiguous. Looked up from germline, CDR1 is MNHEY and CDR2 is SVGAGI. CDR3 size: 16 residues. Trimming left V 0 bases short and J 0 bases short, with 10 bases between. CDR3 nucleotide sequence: TGTGCCAGCAGTTACTCGTCATACTCTAGCACAGATACGCAGTATTTT. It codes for CASSYSSYSSTDTQYF.

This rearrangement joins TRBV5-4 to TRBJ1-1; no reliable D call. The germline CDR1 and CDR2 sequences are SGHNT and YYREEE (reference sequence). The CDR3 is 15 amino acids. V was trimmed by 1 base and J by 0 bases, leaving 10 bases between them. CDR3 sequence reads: CASSLSFGVNTEAFF. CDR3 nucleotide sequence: TGTGCCAGCAGCTTGAGCTTTGGGGTGAACACTGAAGCTTTCTTT.

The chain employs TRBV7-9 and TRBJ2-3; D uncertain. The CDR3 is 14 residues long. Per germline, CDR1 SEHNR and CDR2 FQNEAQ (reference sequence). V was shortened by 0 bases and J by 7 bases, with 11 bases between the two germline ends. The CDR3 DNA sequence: TGTGCCAGCAGCTTAGCCGGCCCCCCGTATACGCAGTATTTT. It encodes CASSLAGPPYTQYF.

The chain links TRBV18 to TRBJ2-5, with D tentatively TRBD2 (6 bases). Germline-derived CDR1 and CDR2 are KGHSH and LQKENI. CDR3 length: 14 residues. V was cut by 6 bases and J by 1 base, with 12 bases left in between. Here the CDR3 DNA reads TGTGCCAGCTCGACGATGGGACTCCAAGAGACCCAGTACTTC. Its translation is CASSTMGLQETQYF.

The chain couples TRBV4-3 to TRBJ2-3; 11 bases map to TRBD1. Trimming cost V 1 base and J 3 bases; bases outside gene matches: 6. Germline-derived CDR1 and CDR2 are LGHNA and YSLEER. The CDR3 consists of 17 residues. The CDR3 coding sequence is TGCGCCAGCAGCCAAGTAGGGACAGGGGGAGGAACAGATACGCAGTATTTT. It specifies CASSQVGTGGGTDTQYF.

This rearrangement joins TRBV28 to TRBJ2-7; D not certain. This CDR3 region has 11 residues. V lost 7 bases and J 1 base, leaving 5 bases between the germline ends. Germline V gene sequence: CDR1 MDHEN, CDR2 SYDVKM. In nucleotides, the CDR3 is TGTGCCAGCATGATGTCCTACGAGCAGTACTTC. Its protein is CASMMSYEQYF.

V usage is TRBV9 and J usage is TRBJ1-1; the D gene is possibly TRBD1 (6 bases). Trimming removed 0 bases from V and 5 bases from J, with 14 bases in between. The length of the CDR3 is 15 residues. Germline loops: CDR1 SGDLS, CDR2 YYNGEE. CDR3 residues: CASSVGAGAWTEAFF. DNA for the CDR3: TGTGCCAGCAGCGTAGGGGCGGGGGCTTGGACTGAAGCTTTCTTT. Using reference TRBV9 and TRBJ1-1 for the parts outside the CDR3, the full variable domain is DSGVTQTPKHLITATGQRVTLRCSPRSGDLSVYWYQQSLDQGLQFLIQYYNGEERAKGNILERFSAQQFPDLHSELNLSSLELGDSALYFCASSVGAGAWTEAFFGQGTRLTVV.

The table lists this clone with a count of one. As DNA, the CDR3 is TGTGCCAGTAGTATCGTTTCGTCGGGGGGAGGAGGTGGCTACACCTTC. This encodes CASSIVSSGGGGGYTF. The chain recombines TRBV19 with TRBJ1-2, with D maybe TRBD1 (5 bases). Trimming left V 3 bases short and J 7 bases short, with 21 bases between. CDR3 length equals 16 residues. The germline gives CDR1 LNHDA, CDR2 SQIVND (reference sequence).

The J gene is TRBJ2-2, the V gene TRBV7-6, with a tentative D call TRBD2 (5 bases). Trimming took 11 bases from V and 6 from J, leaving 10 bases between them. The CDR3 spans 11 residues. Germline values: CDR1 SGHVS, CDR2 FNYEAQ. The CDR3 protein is CAVLRAGELFF. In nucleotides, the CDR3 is TGTGCCGTCCTGAGGGCCGGGGAGCTGTTTTTT. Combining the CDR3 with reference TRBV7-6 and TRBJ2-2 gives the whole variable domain GAGVSQSPRYKVTKRGQDVALRCDPISGHVSLYWYRQALGQGPEFLTYFNYEAQQDKSGLPNDRFSAERPEGSISTLTIQRTEQRDSAMYRCAVLRAGELFFGEGSRLTVL.

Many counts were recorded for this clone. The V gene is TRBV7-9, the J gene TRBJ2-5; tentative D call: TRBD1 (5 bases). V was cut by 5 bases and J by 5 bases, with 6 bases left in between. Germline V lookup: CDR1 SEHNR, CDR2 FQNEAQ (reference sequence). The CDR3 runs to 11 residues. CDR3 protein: CASSPGETQYF. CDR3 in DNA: TGTGCCAGCAGCCCAGGGGAGACCCAGTACTTC. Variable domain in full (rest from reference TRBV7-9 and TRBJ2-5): DTGVSQNPRHKITKRGQNVTFRCDPISEHNRLYWYRQTLGQGPEFLTYFQNEAQLEKSRLLSDRFSAERPKGSFSTLEIQRTEQGDSAMYLCASSPGETQYFGPGTRLLVL.

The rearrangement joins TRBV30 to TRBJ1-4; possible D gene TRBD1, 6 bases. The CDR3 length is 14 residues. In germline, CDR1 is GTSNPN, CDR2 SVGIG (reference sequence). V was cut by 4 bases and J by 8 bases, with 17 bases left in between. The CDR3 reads CAWTQGRGREKLFF. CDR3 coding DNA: TGTGCCTGGACTCAGGGGCGAGGGAGAGAAAAACTGTTTTTT.

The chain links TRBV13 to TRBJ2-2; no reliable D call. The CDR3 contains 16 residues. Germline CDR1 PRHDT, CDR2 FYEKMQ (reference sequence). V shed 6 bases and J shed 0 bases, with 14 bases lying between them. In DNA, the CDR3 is TGTGCCAGCAGACATACGGTCATTTCGAACACCGGGGAGCTGTTTTTT. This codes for CASRHTVISNTGELFF.

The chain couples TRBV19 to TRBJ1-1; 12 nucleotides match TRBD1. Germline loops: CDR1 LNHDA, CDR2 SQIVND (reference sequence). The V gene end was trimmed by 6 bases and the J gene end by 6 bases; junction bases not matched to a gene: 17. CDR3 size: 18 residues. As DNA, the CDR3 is TGTGCCAGTAGGGACCCCGGGACAGGGGGCGGACTCCACGCTGAAGCTTTCTTT. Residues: CASRDPGTGGGLHAEAFF. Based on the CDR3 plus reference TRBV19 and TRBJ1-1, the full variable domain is DGGITQSPKYLFRKEGQNVTLSCEQNLNHDAMYWYRQDPGQGLRLIYYSQIVNDFQKGDIAEGYSVSREKKESFPLTVTSAQKNPTAFYLCASRDPGTGGGLHAEAFFGQGTRLTVV.

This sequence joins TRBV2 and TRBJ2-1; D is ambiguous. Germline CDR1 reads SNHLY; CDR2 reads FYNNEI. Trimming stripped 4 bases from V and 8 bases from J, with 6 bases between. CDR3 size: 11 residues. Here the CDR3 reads CASSVGYEQFF. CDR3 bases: TGTGCCAGCAGTGTTGGGTATGAGCAGTTCTTC.

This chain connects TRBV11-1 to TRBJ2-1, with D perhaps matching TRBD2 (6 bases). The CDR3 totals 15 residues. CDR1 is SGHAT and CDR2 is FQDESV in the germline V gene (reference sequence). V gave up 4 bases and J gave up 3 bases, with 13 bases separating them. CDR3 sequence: CASSSVGGSYNEQFF. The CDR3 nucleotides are TGTGCCAGCAGCTCTGTGGGGGGAAGCTACAATGAGCAGTTCTTC.

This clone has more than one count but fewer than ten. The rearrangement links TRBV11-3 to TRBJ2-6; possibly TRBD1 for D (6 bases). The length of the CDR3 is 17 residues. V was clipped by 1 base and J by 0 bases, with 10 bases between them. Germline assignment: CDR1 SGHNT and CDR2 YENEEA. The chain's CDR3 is CASSLGTVRSGANVLTF. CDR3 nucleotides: TGTGCCAGCAGCTTAGGGACAGTTCGCTCTGGGGCCAACGTCCTGACTTTC.